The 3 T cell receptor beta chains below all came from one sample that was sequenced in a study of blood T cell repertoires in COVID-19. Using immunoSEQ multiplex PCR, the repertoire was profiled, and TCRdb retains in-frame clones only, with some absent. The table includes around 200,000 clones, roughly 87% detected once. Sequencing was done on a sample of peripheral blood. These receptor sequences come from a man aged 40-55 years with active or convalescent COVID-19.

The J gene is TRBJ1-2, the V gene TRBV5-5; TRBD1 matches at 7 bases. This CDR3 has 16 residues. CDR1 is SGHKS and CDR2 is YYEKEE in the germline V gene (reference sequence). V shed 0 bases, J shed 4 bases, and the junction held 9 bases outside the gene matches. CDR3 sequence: CASSLEAFRDSYGYTF. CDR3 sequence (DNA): TGTGCCAGCAGCTTGGAGGCTTTCCGGGACAGCTATGGCTACACCTTC.

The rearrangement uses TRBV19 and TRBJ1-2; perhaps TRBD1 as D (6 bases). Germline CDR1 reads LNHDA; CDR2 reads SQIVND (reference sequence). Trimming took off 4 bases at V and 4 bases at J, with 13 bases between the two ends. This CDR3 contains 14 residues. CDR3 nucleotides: TGTGCCAGTAGTAACAGGGCTGTACTCTATGGCTACACCTTC. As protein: CASSNRAVLYGYTF.

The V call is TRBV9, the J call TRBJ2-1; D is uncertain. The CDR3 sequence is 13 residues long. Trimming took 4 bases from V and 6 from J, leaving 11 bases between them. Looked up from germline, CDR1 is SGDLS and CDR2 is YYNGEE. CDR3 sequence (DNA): TGTGCCAGCAGCACCCAAACCAGCAATGAGCAGTTCTTC. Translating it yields CASSTQTSNEQFF.